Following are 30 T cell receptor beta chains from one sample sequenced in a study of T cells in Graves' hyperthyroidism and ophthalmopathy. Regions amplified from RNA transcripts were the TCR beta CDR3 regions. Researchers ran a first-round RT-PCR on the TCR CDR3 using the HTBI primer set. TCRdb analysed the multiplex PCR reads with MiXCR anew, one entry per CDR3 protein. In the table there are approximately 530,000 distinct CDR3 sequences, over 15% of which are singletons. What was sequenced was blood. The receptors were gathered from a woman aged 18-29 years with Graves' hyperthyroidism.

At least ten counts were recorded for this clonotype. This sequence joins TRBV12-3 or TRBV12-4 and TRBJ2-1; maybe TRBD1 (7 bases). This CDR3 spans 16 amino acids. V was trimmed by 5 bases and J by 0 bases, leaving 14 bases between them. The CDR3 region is CASSQGGTASYNEQFF. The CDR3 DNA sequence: TGTGCCAGCAGTCAAGGAGGGACAGCCTCCTACAATGAGCAGTTCTTC.

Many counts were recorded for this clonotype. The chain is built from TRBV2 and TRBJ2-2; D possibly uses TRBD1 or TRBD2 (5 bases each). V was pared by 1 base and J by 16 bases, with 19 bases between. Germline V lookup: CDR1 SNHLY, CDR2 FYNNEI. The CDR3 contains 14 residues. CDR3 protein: CASSEDRNMHRGFF. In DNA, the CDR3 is TGTGCCAGCAGTGAAGACAGGAACATGCACCGGGGGTTTTTT.

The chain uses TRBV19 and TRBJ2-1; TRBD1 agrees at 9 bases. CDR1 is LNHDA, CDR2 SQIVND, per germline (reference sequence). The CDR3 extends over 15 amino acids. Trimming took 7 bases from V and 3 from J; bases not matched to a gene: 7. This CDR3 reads CASTPTGGRYNEQFF. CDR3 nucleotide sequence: TGTGCCAGTACCCCGACAGGGGGGCGCTACAATGAGCAGTTCTTC.

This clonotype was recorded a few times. The CDR3, as DNA: TGTGCCAGCAGTGATTTAGGGAGATATAATTCACCCCTCCACTTT. It codes for CASSDLGRYNSPLHF. The chain links TRBV6-1 to TRBJ1-6; D is uncertain. The germline V and J ends were trimmed by 3 bases and 4 bases, with 10 bases remaining between them. Germline values: CDR1 MNHNS, CDR2 SASEGT. The CDR3 extends over 15 amino acids.

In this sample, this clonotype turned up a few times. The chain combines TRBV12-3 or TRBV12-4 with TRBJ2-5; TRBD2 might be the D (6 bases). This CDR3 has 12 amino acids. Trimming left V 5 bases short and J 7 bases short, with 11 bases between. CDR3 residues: CASSRTGGTQYF. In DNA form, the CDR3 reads TGTGCCAGCAGTCGAACCGGGGGGACCCAGTACTTC.

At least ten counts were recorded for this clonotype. The CDR3 sequence: CSAIGRYQETQYF. Here the CDR3 DNA reads TGCAGTGCTATAGGCCGGTACCAAGAGACCCAGTACTTC. The chain joins TRBV20-1 to TRBJ2-5; no clear D. Germline V gene data show CDR1 as DFQATT and CDR2 as SNEGSKA (reference sequence). V lost 4 bases to trimming and J lost 0 bases, with 9 bases between them. This CDR3 has 13 residues.

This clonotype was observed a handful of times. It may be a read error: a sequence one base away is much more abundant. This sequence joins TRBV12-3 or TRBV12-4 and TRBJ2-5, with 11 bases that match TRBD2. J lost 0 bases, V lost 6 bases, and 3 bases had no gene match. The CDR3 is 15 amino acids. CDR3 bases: TGTGCCAGCAGGCCGGGACTAGCGGACCAAGAGACCCAGTACTTC. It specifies CASRPGLADQETQYF.

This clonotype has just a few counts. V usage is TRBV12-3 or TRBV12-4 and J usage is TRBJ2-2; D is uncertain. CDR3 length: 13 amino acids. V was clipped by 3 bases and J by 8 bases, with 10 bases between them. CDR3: CASSLETWGELFF. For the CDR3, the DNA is TGTGCCAGCAGTTTGGAGACGTGGGGGGAGCTGTTTTTT.

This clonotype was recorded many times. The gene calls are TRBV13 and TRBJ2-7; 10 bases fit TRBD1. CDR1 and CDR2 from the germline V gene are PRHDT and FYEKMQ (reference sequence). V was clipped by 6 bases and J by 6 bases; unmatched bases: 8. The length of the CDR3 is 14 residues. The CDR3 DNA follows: TGTGCCAGCAGTACCGGGACAGGGGTCGTCGAGCAGTACTTC. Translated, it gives CASSTGTGVVEQYF.

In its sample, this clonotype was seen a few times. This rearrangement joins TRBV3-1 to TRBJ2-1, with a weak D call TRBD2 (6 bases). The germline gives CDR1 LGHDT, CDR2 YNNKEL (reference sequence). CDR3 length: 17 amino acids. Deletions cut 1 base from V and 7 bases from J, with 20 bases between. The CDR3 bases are TGTGCCAGCAGCCAAGCCACCGGTTTGGGGGGAGAGAATGAGCAGTTCTTC. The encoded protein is CASSQATGLGGENEQFF.

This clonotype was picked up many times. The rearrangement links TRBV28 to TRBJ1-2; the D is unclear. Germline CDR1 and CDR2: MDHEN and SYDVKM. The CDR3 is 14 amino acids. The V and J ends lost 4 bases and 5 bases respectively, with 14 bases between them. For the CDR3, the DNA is TGTGCCAGCAGTTGGGTTGAAAGTAGTTATGGCTACACCTTC. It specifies CASSWVESSYGYTF.

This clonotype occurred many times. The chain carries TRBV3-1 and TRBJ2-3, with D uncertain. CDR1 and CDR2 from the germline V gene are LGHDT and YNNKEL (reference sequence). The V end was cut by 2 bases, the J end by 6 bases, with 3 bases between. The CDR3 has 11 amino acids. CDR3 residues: CASSQSDTQYF. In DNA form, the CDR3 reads TGTGCCAGCAGCCAATCGGATACGCAGTATTTT.

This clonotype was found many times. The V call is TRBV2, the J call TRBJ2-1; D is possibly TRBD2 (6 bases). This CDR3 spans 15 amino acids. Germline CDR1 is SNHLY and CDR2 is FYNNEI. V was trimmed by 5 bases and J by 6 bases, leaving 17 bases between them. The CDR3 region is CASSTFRRGGNEQFF. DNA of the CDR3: TGTGCCAGCAGTACCTTTCGGCGGGGCGGCAATGAGCAGTTCTTC.

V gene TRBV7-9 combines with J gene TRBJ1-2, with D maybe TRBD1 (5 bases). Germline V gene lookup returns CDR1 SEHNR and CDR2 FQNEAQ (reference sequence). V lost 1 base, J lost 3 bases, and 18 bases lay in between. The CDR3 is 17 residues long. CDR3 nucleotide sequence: TGTGCCAGCAGCTTAGAGCAGGGCGCTGGCTCCTACTATGGCTACACCTTC. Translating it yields CASSLEQGAGSYYGYTF.

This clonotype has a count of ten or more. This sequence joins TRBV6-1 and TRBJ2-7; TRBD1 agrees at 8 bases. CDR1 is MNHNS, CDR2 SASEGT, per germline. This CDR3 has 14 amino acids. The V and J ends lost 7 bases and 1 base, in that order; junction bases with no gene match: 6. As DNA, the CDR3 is TGTGCCAGCATGTCCCGGGACAGGTCCTACGAGCAGTACTTC. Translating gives CASMSRDRSYEQYF.

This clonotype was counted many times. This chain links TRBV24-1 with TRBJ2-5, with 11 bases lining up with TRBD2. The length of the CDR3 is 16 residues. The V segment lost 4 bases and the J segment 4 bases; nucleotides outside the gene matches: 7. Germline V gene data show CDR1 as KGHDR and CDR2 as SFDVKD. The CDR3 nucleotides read TGTGCCACCAGTGACCCCGGGACTAGCGGTTTAGAGACCCAGTACTTC. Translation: CATSDPGTSGLETQYF.

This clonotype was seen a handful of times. The CDR3 DNA is TGTGCCTGGAGGGGTCGGGGAGGTTTTTGGGCAGATACGCAGTATTTT. It specifies CAWRGRGGFWADTQYF. The chain has TRBV30 and TRBJ2-3, with TRBD2 as a possible D gene (6 bases). This CDR3 has 16 amino acids. Trimming cost V 3 bases and J 4 bases, with 20 bases left between them. Germline V gene sequence: CDR1 GTSNPN, CDR2 SVGIG (reference sequence).

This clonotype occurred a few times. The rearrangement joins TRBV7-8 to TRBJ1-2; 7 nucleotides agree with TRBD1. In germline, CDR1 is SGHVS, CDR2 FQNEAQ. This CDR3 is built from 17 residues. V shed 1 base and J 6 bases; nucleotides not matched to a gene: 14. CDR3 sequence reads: CASSLGRAGGVKNGYTF. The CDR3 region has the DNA TGTGCCAGCAGCTTAGGACGGGCAGGGGGGGTCAAGAATGGCTACACCTTC. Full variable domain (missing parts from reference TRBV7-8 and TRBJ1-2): GAGVSQSPRYKVAKRGQDVALRCDPISGHVSLFWYQQALGQGPEFLTYFQNEAQLDKSGLPSDRFFAERPEGSVSTLKIQRTQQEDSAVYLCASSLGRAGGVKNGYTFGSGTRLTVV.

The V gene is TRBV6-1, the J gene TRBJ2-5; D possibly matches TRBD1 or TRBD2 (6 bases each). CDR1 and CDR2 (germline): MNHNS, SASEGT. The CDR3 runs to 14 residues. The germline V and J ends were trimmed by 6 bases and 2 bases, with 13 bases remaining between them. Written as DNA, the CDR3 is TGTGCCAGCAGGAGTTGGGGGGCGCAAGAGACCCAGTACTTC. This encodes CASRSWGAQETQYF.

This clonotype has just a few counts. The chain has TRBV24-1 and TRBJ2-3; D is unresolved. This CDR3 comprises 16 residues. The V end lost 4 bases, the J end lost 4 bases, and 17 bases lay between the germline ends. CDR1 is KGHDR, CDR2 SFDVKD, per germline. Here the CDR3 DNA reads TGTGCCACCAGTGACCCCGGTCTACCAGGACCAGATACGCAGTATTTT. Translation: CATSDPGLPGPDTQYF.

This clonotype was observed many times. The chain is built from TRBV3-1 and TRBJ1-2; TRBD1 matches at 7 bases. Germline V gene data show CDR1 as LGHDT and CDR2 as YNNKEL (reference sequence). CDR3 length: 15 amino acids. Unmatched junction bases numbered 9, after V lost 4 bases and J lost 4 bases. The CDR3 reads CASSPTRQGGYGYTF. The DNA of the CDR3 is TGTGCCAGCAGCCCCACTAGACAGGGAGGCTATGGCTACACCTTC. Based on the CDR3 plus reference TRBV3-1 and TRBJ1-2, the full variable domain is DTAVSQTPKYLVTQMGNDKSIKCEQNLGHDTMYWYKQDSKKFLKIMFSYNNKELIINETVPNRFSPKSPDKAHLNLHINSLELGDSAVYFCASSPTRQGGYGYTFGSGTRLTVV.

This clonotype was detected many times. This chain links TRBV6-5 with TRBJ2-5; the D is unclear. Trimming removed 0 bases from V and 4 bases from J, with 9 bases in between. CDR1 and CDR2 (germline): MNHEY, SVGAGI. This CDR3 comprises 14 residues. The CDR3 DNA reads TGTGCCAGCAGTTACTCTAGAGGTGTAGAGACCCAGTACTTC. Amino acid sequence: CASSYSRGVETQYF.

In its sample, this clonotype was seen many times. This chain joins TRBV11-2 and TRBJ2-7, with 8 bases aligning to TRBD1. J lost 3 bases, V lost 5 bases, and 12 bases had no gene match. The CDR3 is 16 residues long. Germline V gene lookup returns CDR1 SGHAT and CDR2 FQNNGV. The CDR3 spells CASSRLRDRTRYEQYF. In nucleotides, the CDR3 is TGTGCCAGCAGCCGACTCCGGGACAGGACTCGCTACGAGCAGTACTTC. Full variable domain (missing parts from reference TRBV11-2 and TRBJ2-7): EAGVAQSPRYKIIEKRQSVAFWCNPISGHATLYWYQQILGQGPKLLIQFQNNGVVDDSQLPKDRFSAERLKGVDSTLKIQPAKLEDSAVYLCASSRLRDRTRYEQYFGPGTRLTVT.

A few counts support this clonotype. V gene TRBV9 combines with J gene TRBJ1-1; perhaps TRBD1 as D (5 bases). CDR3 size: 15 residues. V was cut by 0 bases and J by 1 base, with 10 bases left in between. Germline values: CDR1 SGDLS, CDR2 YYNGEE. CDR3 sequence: CASSVGGSRNTEAFF. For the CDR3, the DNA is TGTGCCAGCAGCGTAGGGGGGAGCAGGAACACTGAAGCTTTCTTT.

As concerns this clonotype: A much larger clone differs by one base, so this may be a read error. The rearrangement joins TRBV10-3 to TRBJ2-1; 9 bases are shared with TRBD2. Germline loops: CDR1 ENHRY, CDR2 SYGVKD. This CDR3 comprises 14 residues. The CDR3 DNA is TGTGCCATCAGGACAGCGGGAGGAGACAATGAGCAGTCCTTC. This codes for CAIRTAGGDNEQSF.

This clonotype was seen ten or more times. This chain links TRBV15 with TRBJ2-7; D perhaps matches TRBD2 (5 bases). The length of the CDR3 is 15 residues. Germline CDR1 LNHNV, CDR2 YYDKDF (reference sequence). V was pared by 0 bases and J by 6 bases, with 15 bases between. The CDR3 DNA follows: TGTGCCACCAGCAGAGATCGTTTATCCGGAGGCGAGCAGTACTTC. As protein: CATSRDRLSGGEQYF.

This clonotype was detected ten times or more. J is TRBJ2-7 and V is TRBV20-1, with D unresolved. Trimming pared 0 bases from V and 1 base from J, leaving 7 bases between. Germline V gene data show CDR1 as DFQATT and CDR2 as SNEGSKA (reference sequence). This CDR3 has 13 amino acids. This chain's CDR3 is CSARDSRSYEQYF. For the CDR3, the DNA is TGCAGTGCTAGAGATTCCCGATCCTACGAGCAGTACTTC.

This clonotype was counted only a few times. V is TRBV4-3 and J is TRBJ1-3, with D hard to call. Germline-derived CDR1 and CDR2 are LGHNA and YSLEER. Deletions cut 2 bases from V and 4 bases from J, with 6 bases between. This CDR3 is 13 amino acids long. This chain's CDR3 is CASSQTQGNTIYF. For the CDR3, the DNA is TGCGCCAGCAGCCAAACTCAGGGAAACACCATATATTTT.

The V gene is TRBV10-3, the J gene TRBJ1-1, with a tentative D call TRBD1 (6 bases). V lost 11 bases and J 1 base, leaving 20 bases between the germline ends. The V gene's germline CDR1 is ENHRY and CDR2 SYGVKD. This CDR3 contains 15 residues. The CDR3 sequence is CAATGSGQKNTEAFF. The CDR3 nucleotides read TGTGCCGCCACCGGGTCGGGACAAAAGAACACTGAAGCTTTCTTT.

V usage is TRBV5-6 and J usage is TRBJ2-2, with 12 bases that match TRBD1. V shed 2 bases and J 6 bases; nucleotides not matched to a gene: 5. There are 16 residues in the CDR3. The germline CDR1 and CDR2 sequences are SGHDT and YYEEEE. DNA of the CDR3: TGTGCCAGCAGCTTTCCGGGACAGGGGGCGCCCGGGGAGCTGTTTTTT. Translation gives CASSFPGQGAPGELFF.